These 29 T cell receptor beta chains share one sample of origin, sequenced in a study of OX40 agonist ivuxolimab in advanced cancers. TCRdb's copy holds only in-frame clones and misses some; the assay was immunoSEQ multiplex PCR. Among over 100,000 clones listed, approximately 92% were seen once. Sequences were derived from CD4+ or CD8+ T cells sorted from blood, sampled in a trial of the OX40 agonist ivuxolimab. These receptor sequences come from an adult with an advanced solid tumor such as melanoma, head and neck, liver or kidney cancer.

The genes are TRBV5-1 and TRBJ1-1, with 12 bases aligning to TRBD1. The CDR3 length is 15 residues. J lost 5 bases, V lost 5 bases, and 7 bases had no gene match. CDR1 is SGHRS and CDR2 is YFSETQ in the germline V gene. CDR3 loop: CASSSGTGGRTEAFF. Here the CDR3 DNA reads TGCGCCAGCAGTTCCGGGACAGGGGGCAGGACTGAAGCTTTCTTT.

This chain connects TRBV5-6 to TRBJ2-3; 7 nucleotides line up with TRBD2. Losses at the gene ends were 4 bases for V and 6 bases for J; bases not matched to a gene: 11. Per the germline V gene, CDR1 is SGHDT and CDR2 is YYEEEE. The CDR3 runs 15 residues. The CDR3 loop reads CASSQTRGSGDTQYF. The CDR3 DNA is TGTGCCAGCAGCCAGACGCGGGGGTCAGGGGATACGCAGTATTTT.

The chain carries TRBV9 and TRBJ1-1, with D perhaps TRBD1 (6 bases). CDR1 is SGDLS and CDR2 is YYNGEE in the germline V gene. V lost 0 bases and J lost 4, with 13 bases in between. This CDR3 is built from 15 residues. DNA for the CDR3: TGTGCCAGCAGCGTAGAGGGGGGGCTTGGCACTGAAGCTTTCTTT. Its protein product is CASSVEGGLGTEAFF.

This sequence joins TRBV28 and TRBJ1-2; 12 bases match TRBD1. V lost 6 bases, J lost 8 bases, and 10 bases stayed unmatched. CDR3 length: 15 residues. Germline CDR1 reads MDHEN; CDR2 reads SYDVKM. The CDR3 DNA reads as TGTGCCAGCAGCCTTACGGGACAGGGGGCGAGAGGCTACACCTTC. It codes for CASSLTGQGARGYTF.

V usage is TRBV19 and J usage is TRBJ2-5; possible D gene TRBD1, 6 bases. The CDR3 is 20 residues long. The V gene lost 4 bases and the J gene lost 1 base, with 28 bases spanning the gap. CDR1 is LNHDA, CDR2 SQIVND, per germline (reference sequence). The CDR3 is CASSKGIWDTGFAGQETQYF. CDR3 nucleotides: TGTGCCAGTAGTAAAGGGATTTGGGACACGGGTTTTGCGGGCCAAGAGACCCAGTACTTC.

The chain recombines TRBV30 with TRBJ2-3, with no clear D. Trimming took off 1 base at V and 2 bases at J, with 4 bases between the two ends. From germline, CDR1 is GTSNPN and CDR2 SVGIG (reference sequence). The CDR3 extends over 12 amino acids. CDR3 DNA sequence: TGTGCCTGGAGTGGGTCCACAGATACGCAGTATTTT. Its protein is CAWSGSTDTQYF.

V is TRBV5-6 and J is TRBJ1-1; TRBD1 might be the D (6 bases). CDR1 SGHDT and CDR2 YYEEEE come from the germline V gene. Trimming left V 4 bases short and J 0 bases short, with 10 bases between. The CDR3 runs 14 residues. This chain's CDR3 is CASSLDRLNTEAFF. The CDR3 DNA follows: TGTGCCAGCAGCCTGGACAGATTGAACACTGAAGCTTTCTTT.

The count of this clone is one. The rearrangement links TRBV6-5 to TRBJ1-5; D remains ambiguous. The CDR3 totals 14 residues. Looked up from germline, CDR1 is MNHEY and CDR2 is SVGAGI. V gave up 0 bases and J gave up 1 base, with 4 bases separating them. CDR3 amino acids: CASSYSSSNQPQHF. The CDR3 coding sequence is TGTGCCAGCAGTTACTCATCCAGCAATCAGCCCCAGCATTTT.

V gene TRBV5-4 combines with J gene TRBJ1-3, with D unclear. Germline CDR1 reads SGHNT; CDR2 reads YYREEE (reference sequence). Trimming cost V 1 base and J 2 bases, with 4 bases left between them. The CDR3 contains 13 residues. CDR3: CASSLSAGNTIYF. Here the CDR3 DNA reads TGTGCCAGCAGCTTGTCAGCTGGAAACACCATATATTTT.

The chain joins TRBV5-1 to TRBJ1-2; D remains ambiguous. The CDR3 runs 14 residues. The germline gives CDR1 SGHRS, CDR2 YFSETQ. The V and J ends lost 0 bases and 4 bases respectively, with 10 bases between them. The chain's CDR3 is CASSLGHSTYGYTF. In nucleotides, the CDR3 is TGCGCCAGCAGCTTGGGACACAGTACCTATGGCTACACCTTC.

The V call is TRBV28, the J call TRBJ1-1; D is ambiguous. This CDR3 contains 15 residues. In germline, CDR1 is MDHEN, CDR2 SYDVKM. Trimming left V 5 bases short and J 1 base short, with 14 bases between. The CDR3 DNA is TGTGCCAGCAGTCCGCCCGTCTCGGGGAACACTGAAGCTTTCTTT. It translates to CASSPPVSGNTEAFF.

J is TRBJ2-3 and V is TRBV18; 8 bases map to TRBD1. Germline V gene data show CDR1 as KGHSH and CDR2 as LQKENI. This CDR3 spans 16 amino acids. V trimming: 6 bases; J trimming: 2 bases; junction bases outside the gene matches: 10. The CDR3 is CASSRTGKASTDTQYF. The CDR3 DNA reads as TGTGCCAGCTCGAGGACAGGGAAAGCTTCCACAGATACGCAGTATTTT.

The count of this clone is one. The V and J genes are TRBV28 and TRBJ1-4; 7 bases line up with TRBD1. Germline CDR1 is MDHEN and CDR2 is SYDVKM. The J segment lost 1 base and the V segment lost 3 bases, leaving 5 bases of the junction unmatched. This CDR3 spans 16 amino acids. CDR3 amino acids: CASSFRGRLTNEKLFF. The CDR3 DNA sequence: TGTGCCAGCAGTTTTAGGGGGCGGTTAACTAATGAAAAACTGTTTTTT. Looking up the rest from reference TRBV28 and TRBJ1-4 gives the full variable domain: DVKVTQSSRYLVKRTGEKVFLECVQDMDHENMFWYRQDPGLGLRLIYFSYDVKMKEKGDIPEGYSVSREKKERFSLILESASTNQTSMYLCASSFRGRLTNEKLFFGSGTQLSVL.

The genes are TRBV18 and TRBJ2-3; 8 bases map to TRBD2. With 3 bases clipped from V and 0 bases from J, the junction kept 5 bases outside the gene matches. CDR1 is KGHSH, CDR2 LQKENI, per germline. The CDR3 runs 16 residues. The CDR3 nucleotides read TGTGCCAGCTCACCGTGGACTAGCAGAAGCACAGATACGCAGTATTTT. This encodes CASSPWTSRSTDTQYF.

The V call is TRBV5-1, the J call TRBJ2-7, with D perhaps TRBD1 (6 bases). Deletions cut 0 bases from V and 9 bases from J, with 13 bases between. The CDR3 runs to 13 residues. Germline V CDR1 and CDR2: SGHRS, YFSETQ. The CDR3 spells CASSLEGDAGQYF. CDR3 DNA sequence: TGCGCCAGCAGCTTGGAGGGGGATGCCGGGCAGTACTTC. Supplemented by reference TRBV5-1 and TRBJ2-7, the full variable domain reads KAGVTQTPRYLIKTRGQQVTLSCSPISGHRSVSWYQQTPGQGLQFLFEYFSETQRNKGNFPGRFSGRQFSNSRSEMNVSTLELGDSALYLCASSLEGDAGQYFGPGTRLTVT.

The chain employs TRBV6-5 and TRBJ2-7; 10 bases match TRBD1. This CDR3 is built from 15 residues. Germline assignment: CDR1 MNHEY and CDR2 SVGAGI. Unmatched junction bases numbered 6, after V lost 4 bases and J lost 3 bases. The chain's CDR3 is CASSSGTGVYYEQYF. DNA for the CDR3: TGTGCCAGCAGTTCAGGGACAGGGGTTTACTACGAGCAGTACTTC.

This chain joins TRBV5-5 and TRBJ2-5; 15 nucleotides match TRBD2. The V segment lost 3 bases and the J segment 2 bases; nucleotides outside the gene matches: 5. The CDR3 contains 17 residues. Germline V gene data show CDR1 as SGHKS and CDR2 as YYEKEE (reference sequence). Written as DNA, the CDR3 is TGTGCCAGCAGCTCGGGACTAGCGGGGGGACTGCAAGAGACCCAGTACTTC. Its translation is CASSSGLAGGLQETQYF. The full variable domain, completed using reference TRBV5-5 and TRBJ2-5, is DAGVTQSPTHLIKTRGQQVTLRCSPISGHKSVSWYQQVLGQGPQFIFQYYEKEERGRGNFPDRFSARQFPNYSSELNVNALLLGDSALYLCASSSGLAGGLQETQYFGPGTRLLVL.

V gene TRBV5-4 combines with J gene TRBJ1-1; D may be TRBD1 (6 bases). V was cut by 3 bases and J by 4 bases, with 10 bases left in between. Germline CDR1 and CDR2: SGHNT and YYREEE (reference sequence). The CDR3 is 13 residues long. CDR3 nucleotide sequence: TGTGCCAGCAGCTCAACAGGGAGCACTGAAGCTTTCTTT. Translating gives CASSSTGSTEAFF.

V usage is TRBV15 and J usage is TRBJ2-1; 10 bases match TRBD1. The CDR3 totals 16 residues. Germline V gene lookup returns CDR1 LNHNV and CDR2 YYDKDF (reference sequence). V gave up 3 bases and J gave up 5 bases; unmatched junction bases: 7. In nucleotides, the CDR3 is TGTGCCACCAGCAGGGTCCTGGGACAGGGGCACAATGAGCAGTTCTTC. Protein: CATSRVLGQGHNEQFF. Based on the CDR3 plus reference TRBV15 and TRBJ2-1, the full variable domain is DAMVIQNPRYQVTQFGKPVTLSCSQTLNHNVMYWYQQKSSQAPKLLFHYYDKDFNNEADTPDNFQSRRPNTSFCFLDIRSPGLGDTAMYLCATSRVLGQGHNEQFFGPGTRLTVL.

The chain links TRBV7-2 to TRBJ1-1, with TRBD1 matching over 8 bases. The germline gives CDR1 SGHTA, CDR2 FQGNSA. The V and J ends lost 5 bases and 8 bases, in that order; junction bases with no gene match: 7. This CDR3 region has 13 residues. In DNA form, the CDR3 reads TGTGCCAGCAGCCAGGTGCAGGGGGCAGAAGCTTTCTTT. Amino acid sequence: CASSQVQGAEAFF.

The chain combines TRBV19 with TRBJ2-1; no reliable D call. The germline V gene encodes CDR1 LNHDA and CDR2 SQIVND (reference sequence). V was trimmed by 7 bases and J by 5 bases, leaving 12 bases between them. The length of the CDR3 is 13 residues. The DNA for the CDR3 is TGTGCCAGTAACCCTGGGCAGGACAATGAGCAGTTCTTC. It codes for CASNPGQDNEQFF.

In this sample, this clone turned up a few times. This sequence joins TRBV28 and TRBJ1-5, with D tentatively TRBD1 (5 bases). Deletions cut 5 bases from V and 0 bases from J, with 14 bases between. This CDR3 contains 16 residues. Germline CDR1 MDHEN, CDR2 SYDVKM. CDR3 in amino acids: CASSLYQGGSNQPQHF. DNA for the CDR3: TGTGCCAGCAGTCTATACCAGGGTGGTAGCAATCAGCCCCAGCATTTT.

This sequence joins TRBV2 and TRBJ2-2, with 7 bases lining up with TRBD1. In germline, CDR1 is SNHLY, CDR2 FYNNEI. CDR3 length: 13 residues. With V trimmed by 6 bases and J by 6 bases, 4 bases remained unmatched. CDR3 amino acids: CASRRQGPGELFF. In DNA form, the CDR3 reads TGTGCCAGCAGGAGACAGGGTCCCGGGGAGCTGTTTTTT.

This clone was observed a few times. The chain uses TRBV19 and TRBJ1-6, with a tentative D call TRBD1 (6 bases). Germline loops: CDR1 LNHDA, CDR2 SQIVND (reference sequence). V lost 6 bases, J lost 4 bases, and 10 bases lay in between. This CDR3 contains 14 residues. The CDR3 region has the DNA TGTGCCAGTAGCCTGGGACATTATAATTCACCCCTCCACTTT. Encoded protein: CASSLGHYNSPLHF.

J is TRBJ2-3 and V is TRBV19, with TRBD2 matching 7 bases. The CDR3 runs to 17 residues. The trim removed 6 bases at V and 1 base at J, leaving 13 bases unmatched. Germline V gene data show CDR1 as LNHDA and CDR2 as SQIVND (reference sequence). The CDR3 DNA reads TGTGCCAGTAGCCCACTTACAGAGCGGGGTGGCACAGATACGCAGTATTTT. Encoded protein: CASSPLTERGGTDTQYF.

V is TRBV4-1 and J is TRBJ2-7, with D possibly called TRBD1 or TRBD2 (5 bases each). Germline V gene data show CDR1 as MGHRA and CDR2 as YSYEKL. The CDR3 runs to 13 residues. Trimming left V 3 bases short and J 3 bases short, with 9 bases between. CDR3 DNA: TGCGCCAGCAGCCAGGGACGGGACTACGAGCAGTACTTC. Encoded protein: CASSQGRDYEQYF.

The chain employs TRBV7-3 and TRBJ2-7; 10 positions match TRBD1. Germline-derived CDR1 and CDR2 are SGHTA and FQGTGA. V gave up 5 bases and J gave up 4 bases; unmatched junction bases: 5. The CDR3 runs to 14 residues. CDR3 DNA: TGTGCCAGCAGCATGGGACAGGGGCGTTACGAGCAGTACTTC. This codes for CASSMGQGRYEQYF. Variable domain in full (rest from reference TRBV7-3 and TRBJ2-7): GAGVSQTPSNKVTEKGKYVELRCDPISGHTALYWYRQSLGQGPEFLIYFQGTGAADDSGLPNDRFFAVRPEGSVSTLKIQRTERGDSAVYLCASSMGQGRYEQYFGPGTRLTVT.

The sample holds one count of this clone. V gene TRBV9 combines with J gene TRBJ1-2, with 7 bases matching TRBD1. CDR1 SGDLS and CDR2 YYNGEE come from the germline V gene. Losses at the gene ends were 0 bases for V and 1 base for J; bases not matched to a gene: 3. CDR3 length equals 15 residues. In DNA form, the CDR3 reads TGTGCCAGCAGCGTAGCACCAGGGGGTAACTATGGCTACACCTTC. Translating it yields CASSVAPGGNYGYTF. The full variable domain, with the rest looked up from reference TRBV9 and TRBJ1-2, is DSGVTQTPKHLITATGQRVTLRCSPRSGDLSVYWYQQSLDQGLQFLIQYYNGEERAKGNILERFSAQQFPDLHSELNLSSLELGDSALYFCASSVAPGGNYGYTFGSGTRLTVV.

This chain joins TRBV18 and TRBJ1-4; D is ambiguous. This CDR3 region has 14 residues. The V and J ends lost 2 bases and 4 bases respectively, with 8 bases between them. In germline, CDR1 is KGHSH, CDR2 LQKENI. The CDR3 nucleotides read TGTGCCAGCTCACCAGTTGGAAATAATGAAAAACTGTTTTTT. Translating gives CASSPVGNNEKLFF.